This T cell receptor beta chain was recorded in a study of blood T cells in healthy people across ages. This clonotype came up many times. The antigen is unknown. A J-beta primer mix and a sample-barcoded 5' primer were used in a second PCR of about 7 to 11 cycles. Each of the samples gave a minimum of 2.5 million paired-end reads that contained CDR3. Each CDR3 protein gets one entry after TCRdb re-called the 5' RACE reads with MiXCR. The sample has about 400,000 distinct CDR3 sequences; 45% to 65% are singletons. Whole-study findings and limits: Naive and antigen-experienced cells could not be conclusively compared, given unsorted PBMCs. It was held that the diversity estimates obtained from one million T cells were underestimates.

Germline V gene data show CDR1 as SGHTA and CDR2 as FQGNSA. The CDR3 runs to 13 residues. Trimming shortened V by 4 bases and J by 3 bases, and 10 bases separated the two germline ends. This sequence was found in a man in his 60s in good health. J is TRBJ2-7 and V is TRBV7-2, with D perhaps TRBD2 (6 bases). The sequenced sample was blood. CDR3 nucleotide sequence: TGTGCCAGCAGCTCAGGAGCGGGCTACGAGCAGTACTTC. Residues: CASSSGAGYEQYF.